This T cell receptor beta chain comes out of a study of CD8 T cells in ankylosing spondylitis listed by TCRdb under 2017. For the study in its entirety: T cell receptor beta repertoires were profiled in healthy donors and ankylosing spondylitis patients so that disease-linked TCR variants could be found. The full study cohort comprised approximately 23 ankylosing spondylitis patients and about 110 healthy donors. Samples of peripheral blood were taken, and for ankylosing spondylitis patients, synovial fluid was collected as well.

Study-level results and caveats: Significant enrichment of the disease-linked clones was reported in matched synovial fluid samples from ankylosing spondylitis patients. The disease-linked clones showed a CD8+ phenotype and occurred at relatively low frequencies in peripheral blood. A TCR beta motif made up of several highly homologous amino acid variants appeared to be characteristic of blood from ankylosing spondylitis patients. Some motif variants had previously been reported in the synovial fluid and blood of reactive arthritis patients, which suggests shared mechanisms of disease initiation.

Based on the germline V gene, the CDR1 and CDR2 sequences are MDHEN and SYDVKM. Taken from cysteine to phenylalanine, the CDR3 has 15 residues. Of the read, only the CDR3 DNA is kept; its 45 bases are in frame from base 1. The V end gives up 5 bases and the J end 6 bases, leaving 9 bases in the junction not matched to a gene. This clonotype was seen ten or more times. There is no known antigen for this receptor. No much larger clonotype is one base removed from it; base qualities were not supplied. These reads were obtained on an Illumina HiSeq 2500. Quantitative 5'-RACE with molecular barcodes was used to prepare TCR beta libraries. Processing in the source paper ran as follows. A new computational method based on a probabilistic model of VDJ rearrangement was used to identify disease-linked TCR variants. TCRdb ran its own pipeline on the public reads, namely fastp trimming at Q25 and MiXCR clone calling, and kept in-frame beta chains. Each entry merges the rows of one CDR3 protein and shows their most common DNA and genes. The V and J calls follow TCRdb's processing rather than the paper's. Within this sample are some 120,000 distinct CDR3 sequences, with 12% to 15% of them counted one time only. The ten largest account for 2.5% to 3.5% of the sample.

This clonotype was sampled from a female donor with ankylosing spondylitis or in good health (not recorded which). Sequencing was done on a sample of blood, either unsorted or a sorted T cell fraction (not recorded which). The chain was built from TRBV28 and TRBJ2-2, with 7 central nucleotides matching TRBD1. The DNA reads TGTGCCAGCAGTCCGACAAACAGGGGACCCGGGGAGCTGTTTTTT. This codes for CASSPTNRGPGELFF.